These T cell receptor beta chains were read from a single sample in a study of shared clonotypes between healthy human individuals. Assay used: immunoSEQ multiplex PCR; TCRdb lists only in-frame clones, some missing. Of 1.5 million to 1.9 million clones listed, about 98% are singletons. Sequencing was done on a sample of naive CD4+ T cells sorted from blood. These receptors all stem from a man aged 25 to 45 in good health. Both conserved end residues are part of each CDR3.

J gene | V gene | CDR3 length | CDR3 protein
TRBJ2-5 | TRBV18 | 18 | CASSPVVSGTFNGETQYF
TRBJ1-4 | TRBV19 | 16 | CASSIVSWVAREKLFF
TRBJ2-3 | TRBV5-1 | 18 | CASSGQRGHSSSTDTQYF
TRBJ2-7 | TRBV6-1 | 19 | CASSERVPGTDGAPYEQYF
TRBJ2-5 | TRBV6-1 | 15 | CASSEKYGAKETQYF
TRBJ2-2 | TRBV18 | 16 | CASSPSPETNTGELFF
TRBJ1-3 | TRBV28 | 15 | CASSQGQGVGNTIYF
TRBJ1-4 | TRBV5-4 | 15 | CASTKGGGTNEKLFF
TRBJ2-2 | TRBV5-1 | 16 | CASSLALAGVTGELFF
TRBJ2-7 | TRBV5-6 | 16 | CASSQPGETSSYEQYF
TRBJ2-7 | TRBV9 | 13 | CASSPTTAYEQYF
TRBJ1-2 | TRBV2 | 13 | CASSRQELYGYTF
TRBJ2-7 | TRBV28 | 14 | CASSRDGKLVEQYF
TRBJ2-3 | TRBV7-3 | 15 | CASSLFAGATDTQYF
TRBJ2-7 | TRBV11-2 | 15 | CASSLAGQSSYEQYF
TRBJ2-7 | TRBV5-1 | 14 | CASSSSSASYEQYF
TRBJ2-7 | TRBV27 | 13 | CASSGTGLYEQYF
TRBJ2-1 | TRBV25-1 | 11 | CASRRNGEQFF
TRBJ2-7 | TRBV9 | 14 | CASSVREWTYEQYF
TRBJ1-1 | TRBV7-9 | 14 | CASSSLTGNTEAFF
TRBJ2-7 | TRBV19 | 15 | CASSPLGTPSYEQYF
TRBJ1-1 | TRBV11-2 | 15 | CASSFRPVLNTEAFF
TRBJ2-5 | TRBV5-6 | 13 | CASSLGPQETQYF
TRBJ2-7 | TRBV18 | 16 | CASSPPTSGIWDEQYF
TRBJ2-7 | TRBV10-3 | 14 | CAISEVLAAYEQYF
TRBJ2-5 | TRBV29-1 | 10 | CSVGTETQYF
TRBJ2-4 | TRBV5-6 | 15 | CASSRTGEAKNIQYF
TRBJ1-1 | TRBV2 | 14 | CASSERSMNTEAFF
TRBJ2-7 | TRBV2 | 15 | CASSDGAGISYEQYF
TRBJ2-3 | TRBV19 | 11 | CATLSTDTQYF
TRBJ2-7 | TRBV7-9 | 14 | CASSPDPFPSEQYF
TRBJ2-5 | TRBV28 | 13 | CATTPGLGETQYF
TRBJ2-7 | TRBV27 | 14 | CASSLLARGNEQYF
TRBJ2-7 | TRBV18 | 14 | CASSPLAGSYEQYF
TRBJ1-1 | TRBV11-2 | 12 | CASSFSTVEAFF
TRBJ2-7 | TRBV27 | 13 | CASSRGRSYEQYF
TRBJ2-7 | TRBV28 | 14 | CASSSPPQAYEQYF
TRBJ2-5 | TRBV4-3 | 15 | CASSPGGTIRQTQYF
TRBJ2-7 | TRBV5-5 | 13 | CASSRDRGYEQYF
TRBJ2-1 | TRBV18 | 14 | CASSPPGLYNEQFF
TRBJ2-5 | TRBV18 | 14 | CASSPRLVQETQYF
TRBJ2-3 | TRBV11-3 | 16 | CASSLGPGPTTDTQYF
TRBJ2-5 | TRBV18 | 18 | CASSPLHGQGAAQETQYF
TRBJ2-1 | TRBV5-1 | 15 | CASTGQGSTYNEQFF
TRBJ1-3 | TRBV14 | 15 | CASSQDLVLGNTIYF